This TCR beta chain was captured by sequencing in a study of identical twins. TCRdb re-derived calls from the 5' RACE reads in MiXCR, one entry per CDR3 protein. The sample gives about 210,000 distinct CDR3 sequences, over 8% of which show up once; just over 5% is in the top ten. CDR1 is SEHNR, CDR2 FQNEAQ, per germline (reference sequence). This CDR3 contains 16 residues. The V and J ends lost 3 bases and 12 bases respectively, with 24 bases between them. The specimen was memory (CD45RO+) T cells sorted from blood. The rearrangement uses TRBV7-9 and TRBJ2-1; either TRBD1 or TRBD2 may fit D (5 bases each). This TCR came from a woman aged 18-29 years in good health. CDR3 coding DNA: TGTGCCAGCAGCTTGCTCGCGGAGCGAGGGGCAAGTGGGCAGTTCTTC. This sequence encodes CASSLLAERGASGQFF. Filled out from reference TRBV7-9 and TRBJ2-1, the complete variable domain reads DTGVSQNPRHKITKRGQNVTFRCDPISEHNRLYWYRQTLGQGPEFLTYFQNEAQLEKSRLLSDRFSAERPKGSFSTLEIQRTEQGDSAMYLCASSLLAERGASGQFFGPGTRLTVL.